Following are 10 T cell receptor beta chains from one sample sequenced in a study of blood T cell repertoires in COVID-19. Data came from immunoSEQ multiplex PCR; TCRdb stores just in-frame clones and leaves some out. The sample carries 100,000 to 150,000 clones, approximately 79% recorded once. The specimen sequenced was PBMCs or T cells enriched from blood (not recorded which). These receptors were collected from a man aged 40-49 years with acute COVID-19.

The V and J genes are TRBV28 and TRBJ1-5; D remains unclear. The CDR3 extends over 14 amino acids. Per germline, CDR1 MDHEN and CDR2 SYDVKM. V lost 5 bases to trimming and J lost 6 bases, with 14 bases between them. The CDR3 sequence is CASSNDRGSQPQHF. In nucleotides, the CDR3 is TGTGCCAGCAGTAACGATCGAGGGAGTCAGCCCCAGCATTTT.

This clone has only one observation. CDR3 sequence reads: CASSFLAGDPGEQFF. CDR3 in DNA: TGTGCCAGCAGCTTCCTAGCGGGGGACCCGGGGGAGCAGTTCTTC. The chain employs TRBV7-9 and TRBJ2-1; 10 bases agree with TRBD2. J gave up 10 bases and V 3 bases, and 9 bases lay outside the gene matches. The length of the CDR3 is 15 residues. Germline V gene lookup returns CDR1 SEHNR and CDR2 FQNEAQ (reference sequence).

This rearrangement joins TRBV24-1 to TRBJ1-4; D is unclear. The CDR3 is 13 amino acids. The ends were cut back, 9 bases at V and 10 bases at J, with 17 bases in the middle. From germline, CDR1 is KGHDR and CDR2 SFDVKD. CDR3 nucleotides: TGTGCCACCCGGGGAAGCGCCGCAGGAAAACTGTTTTTT. Protein product: CATRGSAAGKLFF.

The rearrangement links TRBV29-1 to TRBJ1-3, with 7 bases fitting TRBD1. Germline CDR1 and CDR2: SQVTM and ANQGSEA. The CDR3 runs 16 residues. Trimming at V came to 3 bases and at J to 0 bases, leaving 8 bases not matched to a gene. The CDR3 DNA is TGCAGCGTTGACCTGGGACAGCCGAGCTCTGGAAACACCATATATTTT. Residues: CSVDLGQPSSGNTIYF. The full variable domain, its missing parts supplied by reference TRBV29-1 and TRBJ1-3, is SAVISQKPSRDICQRGTSLTIQCQVDSQVTMMFWYRQQPGQSLTLIATANQGSEATYESGFVIDKFPISRPNLTFSTLTVSNMSPEDSSIYLCSVDLGQPSSGNTIYFGEGSWLTVV.

V and J are TRBV30 and TRBJ1-1; no definite D call. There are 12 residues in the CDR3. The V end was cut by 0 bases, the J end by 10 bases, with 12 bases between. CDR1 and CDR2 from the germline V gene are GTSNPN and SVGIG (reference sequence). The CDR3 loop reads CAWSVSGPRAFF. As DNA, the CDR3 is TGTGCCTGGAGTGTAAGCGGGCCTAGAGCTTTCTTT.

The V gene is TRBV7-3, the J gene TRBJ2-1, with 7 bases aligning to TRBD2. This CDR3 has 17 amino acids. In germline, CDR1 is SGHTA, CDR2 FQGTGA. Trimming at V came to 5 bases and at J to 4 bases, leaving 14 bases not matched to a gene. In DNA form, the CDR3 reads TGTGCCAGCAGCCCCCGTCCTGCTAGCGGTCCTTACAATGAGCAGTTCTTC. Amino acids: CASSPRPASGPYNEQFF.

V is TRBV12-3 or TRBV12-4 and J is TRBJ2-7; D perhaps matches TRBD1 (5 bases). Trimming shortened V by 3 bases and J by 10 bases, and 16 bases separated the two germline ends. This CDR3 region has 13 residues. CDR3 DNA sequence: TGTGCCAGCAGTTTCTCAGGGAAGGGTGAACAGTACTTC. Protein sequence: CASSFSGKGEQYF.

The rearrangement uses TRBV4-2 and TRBJ2-2; 9 bases align to TRBD2. CDR1 LGHNA and CDR2 YNFKEQ come from the germline V gene. The CDR3 is made up of 16 amino acids. The junction had 6 bases not matched to a gene; V was cut back by 1 base and J by 6 bases. CDR3 in DNA: TGTGCCAGCAGCCAAGGAGTCGCGGGAGGGGCCGGGGAGCTGTTTTTT. This sequence encodes CASSQGVAGGAGELFF.

The sample holds one count of this clone. The V gene is TRBV10-1, the J gene TRBJ2-5; D perhaps matches TRBD2 (6 bases). Looked up from germline, CDR1 is WNHNN and CDR2 is SYGVQD (reference sequence). V gave up 0 bases and J gave up 0 bases, with 8 bases separating them. The CDR3 length is 15 residues. CDR3 sequence reads: CASSESPGDQETQYF. The CDR3 DNA reads as TGCGCCAGCAGTGAGTCGCCGGGAGACCAAGAGACCCAGTACTTC.

This clone was seen more than once but under ten times. CDR3 protein: CASSSGVSNSYGYTF. CDR3 bases: TGTGCCAGCAGCTCGGGAGTCTCGAATTCCTATGGCTACACCTTC. J is TRBJ1-2 and V is TRBV5-6; D ambiguous. The germline V gene encodes CDR1 SGHDT and CDR2 YYEEEE. This CDR3 has 15 amino acids. Trimming took 3 bases from V and 4 from J, leaving 16 bases between them.